These T cell receptor beta chains were read from a single sample in a study of T-cell memory formation after mild COVID-19. Using its own MiXCR run on the 5' RACE reads, TCRdb lists one record per CDR3 protein. The table includes about 210,000 distinct CDR3 sequences, 27% detected once. The sequencing input was PBMCs or a T cell subset sorted from them (not recorded which). These TCRs come from an adult woman who had mild COVID-19 (a few samples of this study predate the infection). Cell type and time point are not known. The CDR3 runs from the conserved cysteine through the conserved F or W. Fields, in order: clone size, D gene, J gene, V gene, CDR3 protein, CDR3 DNA. A D gene is named only where the DNA matches it firmly. The size field is filled for only some rows; it gives once, few, many or a size class.

>-|-|TRBJ2-7|TRBV10-3
CAISDPWGPSYEQYF
TGTGCCATCAGTGACCCCTGGGGGCCCTCCTACGAGCAGTACTTC
>-|-|TRBJ2-1|TRBV29-1
CSVRQGGPYNEQFF
TGCAGCGTTCGGCAGGGGGGTCCTTACAATGAGCAGTTCTTC
>few|-|TRBJ2-7|TRBV5-5
CASSQPAQYEQYF
TGTGCCAGCAGCCAGCCGGCCCAGTACGAGCAGTACTTC
>-|TRBD1|TRBJ1-2|TRBV7-6
CASSPDRGAYGYTF
TGTGCCAGCAGCCCCGACAGGGGGGCTTATGGCTACACCTTC
>few|TRBD1|TRBJ1-5|TRBV24-1
CATSDSTGPSAQHF
TGTGCCACCAGTGACTCGACAGGGCCGTCTGCCCAGCATTTT
>many|-|TRBJ2-1|TRBV5-1
CASSLGGFDEQFF
TGCGCCAGCAGCTTGGGGGGGTTCGATGAGCAGTTCTTC
>-|TRBD2|TRBJ2-7|TRBV7-9
CASSPPVAGGADEQYF
TGTGCCAGCAGTCCCCCAGTAGCGGGAGGGGCGGACGAGCAGTACTTC
>-|-|TRBJ2-7|TRBV11-2
CASSFRDSNSYEQYF
TGTGCCAGCAGCTTCCGGGACTCGAACTCCTACGAGCAGTACTTC
>-|TRBD2|TRBJ2-7|TRBV7-9
CASSLEAGVEKDF
TGTGCCAGCAGCTTAGAGGCGGGAGTCGAGAAGGACTTC
>few|-|TRBJ1-2|TRBV3-1
CASSQEAGAFYGYTF
TGTGCCAGCAGCCAAGAGGCTGGGGCTTTCTATGGCTACACCTTC
>-|-|TRBJ2-5|TRBV6-1
CASSKLGLEETQYF
TGTGCCAGCTCCAAGTTGGGACTCGAGGAGACCCAGTACTTC
>-|TRBD1|TRBJ1-1|TRBV3-1
CASSRFQGGNTEAFF
TGTGCCAGCAGCCGATTCCAGGGGGGGAACACTGAAGCTTTCTTT
>few|TRBD1|TRBJ2-1|TRBV6-1
CASSDPWTGGRDEQFF
TGTGCCAGCAGTGATCCTTGGACAGGGGGTCGCGATGAGCAGTTCTTC
>few|-|TRBJ1-1|TRBV20-1
CSARDPGSTEAFF
TGCAGTGCTAGAGATCCAGGGAGCACTGAAGCTTTCTTT
>-|TRBD2|TRBJ2-3|TRBV7-3
CASSKKLAGGSITDTQYF
TGTGCCAGCAGTAAAAAACTAGCGGGAGGGTCCATCACAGATACGCAGTATTTT
>-|-|TRBJ2-3|TRBV12-3/TRBV12-4
CASRYLTDTQYF
TGTGCCAGCAGATACCTCACAGATACGCAGTATTTT
>few|-|TRBJ2-7|TRBV29-1
CSVELGPYEQYF
TGCAGCGTTGAATTGGGACCCTACGAGCAGTACTTC
>-|-|TRBJ2-1|TRBV14
CASSLSLLGGAYNEQFF
TGTGCCAGCAGTCTATCCTTGCTAGGGGGAGCCTACAATGAGCAGTTCTTC
>-|-|TRBJ1-2|TRBV20-1
CSAAREENYGYTF
TGCAGTGCTGCCAGGGAGGAGAACTATGGCTACACCTTC
>-|-|TRBJ1-5|TRBV7-8
CASSLAGNIHF
TGTGCCAGCAGCTTAGCTGGGAACATACATTTT
>-|-|TRBJ1-1|TRBV9
CASSVAPHFTGPTEAFF
TGTGCCAGCAGCGTAGCTCCCCATTTTACAGGGCCCACTGAAGCTTTCTTT
>-|-|TRBJ2-3|TRBV6-5
CASSSQGLGTDTQYF
TGTGCCAGCAGTTCTCAGGGGCTGGGCACAGATACGCAGTATTTT
>few|-|TRBJ2-1|TRBV4-1
CASSPTVSSYNEQFF
TGCGCCAGCAGCCCGACGGTGAGCTCCTACAATGAGCAGTTCTTC
>-|TRBD2|TRBJ2-3|TRBV7-2
CASSPTSEGDTQYF
TGTGCCAGCAGCCCGACTAGCGAAGGAGATACGCAGTATTTT
>few|-|TRBJ2-6|TRBV6-6
CASSNRQEFSGANVLTF
TGTGCCAGCAGTAACCGACAGGAGTTCTCTGGGGCCAACGTCCTGACTTTC
>-|-|TRBJ2-1|TRBV18
CASSPGTSANEQFF
TGTGCCAGCTCACCCGGGACCTCCGCAAATGAGCAGTTCTTC
>few|-|TRBJ1-1|TRBV4-2
CASSHRVNTEAFF
TGTGCCAGCAGCCATCGCGTGAACACTGAAGCTTTCTTT
>few|-|TRBJ2-3|TRBV6-2/TRBV6-3
CASSLGTAPQYF
TGTGCCAGCAGCCTCGGGACGGCGCCCCAGTATTTT
>-|-|TRBJ2-1|TRBV7-8
CASSHSHRENEQFF
TGTGCCAGCAGCCATAGTCACAGGGAGAATGAGCAGTTCTTC
>-|TRBD2|TRBJ2-5|TRBV7-2
CASSLRLAGGSETQYF
TGTGCCAGCAGCCTGAGACTAGCGGGAGGGTCAGAGACCCAGTACTTC
>-|-|TRBJ2-7|TRBV6-2/TRBV6-3
CASSYLEDGAYEQYF
TGTGCCAGCAGTTACCTGGAAGACGGAGCCTACGAGCAGTACTTC
>few|TRBD2|TRBJ2-1|TRBV12-3/TRBV12-4
CATRGWGLAGVNEQFF
TGTGCCACCCGGGGCTGGGGACTAGCGGGGGTAAATGAGCAGTTCTTC
>-|-|TRBJ2-2|TRBV5-1
CASSLNVQGNTGELFF
TGCGCCAGCAGCTTGAACGTCCAGGGGAACACCGGGGAGCTGTTTTTT
>-|TRBD2|TRBJ2-7|TRBV7-2
CASRHSGSNEQYF
TGTGCCAGCAGACACAGCGGGAGCAACGAGCAGTACTTC
>once|TRBD2|TRBJ2-1|TRBV20-1
CSAGRSGLGSNEQFF
TGCAGTGCTGGCCGCTCGGGACTAGGTAGCAATGAGCAGTTCTTC
>few|-|TRBJ2-1|TRBV5-1
CASSPVQGQYNEQFF
TGCGCCAGCAGCCCCGTCCAAGGGCAATACAATGAGCAGTTCTTC
>few|-|TRBJ1-1|TRBV7-2
CASSLGRNTEAFF
TGTGCCAGCAGCTTAGGACGGAACACTGAAGCTTTCTTT
>many|-|TRBJ2-5|TRBV5-6
CASSFKQGRLETQYF
TGTGCCAGCAGCTTTAAACAGGGACGGCTCGAGACCCAGTACTTC
>few|-|TRBJ1-2|TRBV9
CASSPNAPSGGYGYTF
TGTGCCAGCAGCCCCAACGCTCCGTCTGGAGGCTATGGCTACACCTTC
>-|TRBD2|TRBJ2-1|TRBV20-1
CSARGIAGPEQFF
TGCAGTGCTAGAGGGATAGCGGGACCAGAGCAGTTCTTC